Listed here is a single TCR beta chain. The table came from immunoSEQ multiplex PCR; TCRdb's copy has only in-frame clones and leaves some out. The sample holds some 120,000 clones, roughly 95% seen once. The record originates from a study of control samples from healthy donors and cancer patients. This CDR3 has 11 amino acids. Germline V CDR1 and CDR2: DFQATT, SNEGSKA (reference sequence). Trimming took off 6 bases at V and 3 bases at J, with 8 bases between the two ends. The sequence was obtained from a man under 40 in good health. The material sequenced was blood. The chain combines TRBV20-1 with TRBJ2-5; D not resolved. The CDR3 bases are TGCAGTGCCTCCTTCAAAGAGACCCAGTACTTC. It is translated as CSASFKETQYF.